The 5 T cell receptor beta chains presented below share a single source sample, sequenced in a study of response to subunit inactivated influenza vaccine. TCRdb re-called the RT-PCR reads through MiXCR, storing one row per CDR3 protein. The table lists about 300,000 distinct CDR3 sequences, roughly 22% of them singletons. The source was PBMCs from blood, collected 21 months after vaccination. The receptors stem from a man between 50 and 75 years old who received an inactivated influenza vaccine.

This chain uses TRBV6-1 with TRBJ2-5, with D possibly being TRBD1 (6 bases). V lost 6 bases and J lost 3, with 17 bases in between. Germline V gene data show CDR1 as MNHNS and CDR2 as SASEGT. The CDR3 length is 15 residues. The CDR3 nucleotides are TGTGCCAGCAGACCCACGATCACAGGGAAAGAGACCCAGTACTTC. It translates to CASRPTITGKETQYF.

The genes are TRBV12-3 or TRBV12-4 and TRBJ2-2, with TRBD2 matching over 7 bases. V lost 5 bases and J lost 1; bases outside the gene matches: 7. The CDR3 runs 16 residues. CDR3 sequence: CASSPGGTVNTGELFF. The CDR3 coding sequence is TGTGCCAGCAGTCCCGGGGGGACGGTGAACACCGGGGAGCTGTTTTTT.

In this sample, this clonotype turned up a few times. The chain joins TRBV5-1 to TRBJ1-6; 7 bases fit TRBD1. V shed 0 bases and J 8 bases; nucleotides not matched to a gene: 8. Germline V gene sequence: CDR1 SGHRS, CDR2 YFSETQ. The CDR3 has 16 amino acids. This CDR3 is CASSLEWQGGDSPLHF. The CDR3 DNA is TGCGCCAGCAGCTTGGAGTGGCAGGGGGGGGATTCACCCCTCCACTTT.

This clonotype was found a few times. The V call is TRBV6-2 or TRBV6-3, the J call TRBJ1-5; a weak D match, TRBD1 (6 bases). CDR1 is MNHEY, CDR2 SVGEGT, per germline. CDR3 length: 16 amino acids. Trimming shortened V by 2 bases and J by 4 bases, and 15 bases separated the two germline ends. CDR3 DNA: TGTGCCAGCAGTTACAGTACAGGGATTACTAATCAGCCCCAGCATTTT. It codes for CASSYSTGITNQPQHF.

This clonotype was detected only a few times. V gene TRBV20-1 combines with J gene TRBJ2-1, with 15 bases fitting TRBD2. With V trimmed by 1 base and J by 8 bases, 3 bases remained unmatched. The CDR3 has 15 residues. Germline V gives CDR1 DFQATT, CDR2 SNEGSKA (reference sequence). The CDR3 DNA sequence: TGCAGTGCTAGAGGGACTAGCGGGGGGGCGCATGAGCAGTTCTTC. It is translated as CSARGTSGGAHEQFF.